This T cell receptor beta chain was found in a study of blood T cells in healthy people across ages. Overall study context: Through template switching, about one barcoded beta molecule was captured per two T cells, as measured in model experiments. Findings of the study overall: Estimated diversity, derived from one million T cells, was regarded as an underestimate.

Notes on this clonotype: The antigen is unknown.

Germline trimming cut 0 bases from V and 8 bases from J; bases unmatched to any gene: 11. The CDR3 runs 17 residues. From germline, CDR1 is MNHEY and CDR2 SVGEGT. A J-beta primer mix and a sample-barcoded 5' primer were used in a second PCR of roughly 6 to 12 cycles. TCRdb reanalysed the 5' RACE reads using MiXCR and keeps one entry per CDR3 protein. The sample yields hundreds of thousands of distinct CDR3 sequences, around 50% seen once. This clonotype was obtained from a man aged 35 to 55 in good health. Input material: blood. The chain carries TRBV6-2 or TRBV6-3 and TRBJ2-1, with TRBD2 matching 9 bases. CDR3 DNA: TGTGCCAGCAGTTACTCGAGTACAGCGGGAGGTAGAGATGAGCAGTTCTTC. This encodes CASSYSSTAGGRDEQFF.